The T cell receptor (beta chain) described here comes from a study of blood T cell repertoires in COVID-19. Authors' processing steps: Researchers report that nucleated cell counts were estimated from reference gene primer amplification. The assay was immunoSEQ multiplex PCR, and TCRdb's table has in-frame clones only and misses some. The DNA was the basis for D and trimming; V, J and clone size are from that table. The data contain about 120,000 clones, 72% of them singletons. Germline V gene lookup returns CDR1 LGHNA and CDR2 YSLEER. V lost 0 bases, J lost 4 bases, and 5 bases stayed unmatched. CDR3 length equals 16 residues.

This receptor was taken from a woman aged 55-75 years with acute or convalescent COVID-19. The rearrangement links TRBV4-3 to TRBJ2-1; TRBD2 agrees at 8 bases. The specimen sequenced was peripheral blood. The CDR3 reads CASSQDRTSNYNEQFF. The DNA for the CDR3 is TGCGCCAGCAGCCAAGACCGGACTAGCAATTACAATGAGCAGTTCTTC.